This T cell receptor (beta chain) emerged from a study of cytomegalovirus exposure and HLA in healthy donors. V gave up 2 bases and J gave up 0 bases, with 8 bases separating them. The V gene's germline CDR1 is SGDLS and CDR2 YYNGEE. The CDR3 consists of 15 residues. Both 60 Vbeta primers and 13 Jbeta primers went into the PCR. Here immunoSEQ multiplex PCR was the method, and the copy in TCRdb shows in-frame clones only, minus some. The table records 120,000 to 150,000 clones, over 75% of them present only once. This receptor was obtained from a man aged 35-49 years in good health and CMV-seronegative. The sequencing sample was made of PBMCs. The chain combines TRBV9 with TRBJ2-2, with a weak D call TRBD2 (6 bases). This CDR3 is CASSVGTSNTGELFF. CDR3 coding DNA: TGTGCCAGCAGCGTGGGGACTTCGAACACCGGGGAGCTGTTTTTT.